These 27 T cell receptor beta chains originate from one sample sequenced in a study of CD8 T cells in Susac syndrome. Reverse transcription used about 0.45 to 1 ug RNA and random hexamers. TCRdb processed the immunoSEQ multiplex PCR reads anew with MiXCR; each CDR3 protein has one entry. The sample lists over 350,000 distinct CDR3 sequences, 75% to 90% occurring once. Specimen: CD8+ T cells from PBMCs. The origin of the receptors is a human donor with multiple sclerosis.

The genes are TRBV25-1 and TRBJ2-1; D remains ambiguous. Trimming stripped 7 bases from V and 5 bases from J, with 9 bases between. There are 12 residues in the CDR3. The V gene's germline CDR1 is MGHDK and CDR2 SYGVNS. The CDR3, as DNA: TGTGCCAGCACTCGGGTTGACAATGAGCAGTTCTTC. Residues: CASTRVDNEQFF.

The rearrangement joins TRBV2 to TRBJ1-2; D unresolved. V was clipped by 0 bases and J by 1 base, with 3 bases between them. Germline V gene lookup returns CDR1 SNHLY and CDR2 FYNNEI. This CDR3 has 13 amino acids. CDR3 protein: CASSEAGNYGYTF. CDR3 DNA: TGTGCCAGCAGTGAAGCGGGTAACTATGGCTACACCTTC.

This clonotype is a singleton in its sample. The rearrangement joins TRBV28 to TRBJ1-1, with 7 bases fitting TRBD1. V lost 3 bases and J lost 8; bases outside the gene matches: 6. Per germline, CDR1 MDHEN and CDR2 SYDVKM. The length of the CDR3 is 13 residues. This CDR3 reads CASSFGDSLEAFF. CDR3 sequence (DNA): TGTGCCAGCAGTTTCGGGGACAGCTTAGAAGCTTTCTTT.

The sample holds a few counts of this clonotype. The chain is built from TRBV6-1 and TRBJ1-1, with a tentative D call TRBD1 (6 bases). Germline CDR1 reads MNHNS; CDR2 reads SASEGT. The CDR3 spans 15 residues. V was clipped by 6 bases and J by 3 bases, with 17 bases between them. CDR3 coding DNA: TGTGCCAGCAGCATCAACACCGGGGGCGACACTGAAGCTTTCTTT. It is translated as CASSINTGGDTEAFF.

V gene TRBV6-5 combines with J gene TRBJ1-6; 8 bases agree with TRBD1. V was clipped by 0 bases and J by 3 bases; unmatched bases: 1. Germline V gene data show CDR1 as MNHEY and CDR2 as SVGAGI. The CDR3 is made up of 16 amino acids. The CDR3 DNA sequence: TGTGCCAGCAGTTACTCAACAGGGGGCTATAATTCACCCCTCCACTTT. Translation gives CASSYSTGGYNSPLHF.

The chain links TRBV29-1 to TRBJ1-1, with D possibly TRBD1 on 6 matching bases. The CDR3 covers 15 residues. Trimming cost V 4 bases and J 1 base, with 16 bases left between them. From germline, CDR1 is SQVTM and CDR2 ANQGSEA. CDR3 residues: CSVVEHRVGNTEAFF. CDR3 nucleotide sequence: TGCAGCGTTGTGGAACACAGGGTAGGGAACACTGAAGCTTTCTTT.

This rearrangement joins TRBV7-9 to TRBJ2-1; 8 bases fit TRBD2. The V and J ends lost 1 base and 5 bases, in that order; junction bases with no gene match: 4. In germline, CDR1 is SEHNR, CDR2 FQNEAQ (reference sequence). The CDR3 consists of 15 residues. CDR3 nucleotides: TGTGCCAGCAGCTTAGATTTGCGGGGGGACAATGAGCAGTTCTTC. It encodes CASSLDLRGDNEQFF.

The rearrangement joins TRBV7-3 to TRBJ2-3, with 8 bases aligning to TRBD2. With 5 bases clipped from V and 6 bases from J, the junction kept 7 bases outside the gene matches. The V gene's germline CDR1 is SGHTA and CDR2 FQGTGA. The CDR3 runs to 14 residues. CDR3 sequence (DNA): TGTGCCAGCAGCACGACTAGCGCTTCGGATACGCAGTATTTT. This sequence encodes CASSTTSASDTQYF.

This sequence joins TRBV6-1 and TRBJ2-5, with 11 bases fitting TRBD2. J was trimmed by 1 base and V by 2 bases; bases with no gene match: 0. The CDR3 consists of 15 residues. Germline-derived CDR1 and CDR2 are MNHNS and SASEGT. In nucleotides, the CDR3 is TGTGCCAGCAGTGAACTAGCGGGGGGCCAAGAGACCCAGTACTTC. Translated, it gives CASSELAGGQETQYF.

This clonotype was seen a single time. The V gene is TRBV12-3 or TRBV12-4, the J gene TRBJ2-5; D ambiguous. V was pared by 5 bases and J by 0 bases, with 16 bases between. CDR3 length: 16 residues. The CDR3: CASSPLPLGNQETQYF. The CDR3, as DNA: TGTGCCAGCAGTCCCCTCCCCTTGGGGAACCAAGAGACCCAGTACTTC.

The chain has TRBV5-6 and TRBJ2-1; D is possibly TRBD1 or TRBD2 (6 bases each). Per the germline V gene, CDR1 is SGHDT and CDR2 is YYEEEE. The V end lost 6 bases, the J end lost 8 bases, and 21 bases lay between the germline ends. There are 15 residues in the CDR3. The CDR3 sequence: CASTVLVGGWDEQFF. Here the CDR3 DNA reads TGTGCCAGCACCGTTTTAGTGGGGGGCTGGGATGAGCAGTTCTTC.

In DNA form, the CDR3 reads TGTGCCAGCAGGAGCAGCGGGATCATCTACAATGAGCAGTTCTTC. It translates to CASRSSGIIYNEQFF. J is TRBJ2-1 and V is TRBV6-1; 7 bases agree with TRBD2. Germline values: CDR1 MNHNS, CDR2 SASEGT. V lost 6 bases to trimming and J lost 3 bases; unmatched junction nucleotides: 8. The length of the CDR3 is 15 residues.

This chain uses TRBV20-1 with TRBJ2-5; no definite D call. Trimming left V 1 base short and J 2 bases short, with 5 bases between. This CDR3 is built from 12 residues. Germline assignment: CDR1 DFQATT and CDR2 SNEGSKA (reference sequence). CDR3 sequence reads: CSARGLQETQYF. The CDR3 region has the DNA TGCAGTGCTAGAGGACTGCAAGAGACCCAGTACTTC.

This chain uses TRBV13 with TRBJ1-1; no clear D gene. Germline V gene sequence: CDR1 PRHDT, CDR2 FYEKMQ (reference sequence). V lost 5 bases to trimming and J lost 6 bases, with 13 bases between them. The CDR3 loop spans 13 amino acids. CDR3 residues: CASSRIGISEAFF. The CDR3, as DNA: TGTGCCAGCAGCAGGATCGGGATATCTGAAGCTTTCTTT.

The rearrangement joins TRBV5-1 to TRBJ2-5; the D gene is possibly TRBD2 (5 bases). There are 13 residues in the CDR3. Germline assignment: CDR1 SGHRS and CDR2 YFSETQ. Trimming cost V 3 bases and J 5 bases, with 11 bases left between them. The CDR3 here is CASSSTRVETQYF. Written as DNA, the CDR3 is TGCGCCAGCAGCTCAACGAGGGTGGAGACCCAGTACTTC.

The chain couples TRBV18 to TRBJ2-5; D is uncertain. The CDR3 totals 15 residues. Looked up from germline, CDR1 is KGHSH and CDR2 is LQKENI. Trimming pared 2 bases from V and 5 bases from J, leaving 15 bases between. CDR3 amino acids: CASSPKSTEWETQYF. For the CDR3, the DNA is TGTGCCAGCTCACCAAAGTCTACAGAATGGGAGACCCAGTACTTC.

This clonotype has a single count. This chain connects TRBV19 to TRBJ1-5, with D uncertain. The CDR3 covers 12 residues. The V gene lost 3 bases and the J gene lost 5 bases, with 5 bases spanning the gap. Per germline, CDR1 LNHDA and CDR2 SQIVND (reference sequence). The CDR3 bases are TGTGCCAGTAGTATGGATTATCAGCCCCAGCATTTT. This encodes CASSMDYQPQHF.

The J gene is TRBJ2-3, the V gene TRBV25-1; tentative D call: TRBD2 (6 bases). Germline V CDR1 and CDR2: MGHDK, SYGVNS. V was shortened by 0 bases and J by 6 bases, with 13 bases between the two germline ends. The CDR3 contains 15 residues. The CDR3 here is CASSEYYPEGDTQYF. CDR3 nucleotide sequence: TGTGCCAGCAGTGAATATTACCCGGAGGGGGATACGCAGTATTTT.

The chain joins TRBV6-5 to TRBJ2-5; 11 bases match TRBD2. The CDR3 length is 18 residues. Germline V gene lookup returns CDR1 MNHEY and CDR2 SVGAGI. The V segment lost 0 bases and the J segment 0 bases; nucleotides outside the gene matches: 6. The CDR3 spells CASSYSISGGGYQETQYF. CDR3 sequence (DNA): TGTGCCAGCAGTTACTCGATTAGCGGGGGGGGGTACCAAGAGACCCAGTACTTC.

V and J are TRBV2 and TRBJ2-7; D might be TRBD2 (6 bases). Trimming took off 1 base at V and 0 bases at J, with 10 bases between the two ends. Per the germline V gene, CDR1 is SNHLY and CDR2 is FYNNEI. This CDR3 has 15 amino acids. CDR3 residues: CASSEGDGSSYEQYF. The CDR3 DNA is TGTGCCAGCAGTGAAGGGGACGGGAGCTCCTACGAGCAGTACTTC.

The V and J genes are TRBV20-1 and TRBJ1-1; 8 bases agree with TRBD1. V lost 3 bases and J lost 7; bases outside the gene matches: 7. This CDR3 is 13 amino acids long. Germline CDR1 reads DFQATT; CDR2 reads SNEGSKA (reference sequence). The CDR3 sequence: CSASGQGLGEAFF. Written as DNA, the CDR3 is TGCAGTGCTAGCGGACAGGGTTTGGGTGAAGCTTTCTTT.

This clonotype was recorded only once. The V call is TRBV10-3, the J call TRBJ2-1, with 10 bases identical to TRBD2. J was trimmed by 7 bases and V by 4 bases; bases with no gene match: 7. CDR1 ENHRY and CDR2 SYGVKD come from the germline V gene. The CDR3 is made up of 15 amino acids. This CDR3 reads CAISVEAGGPNEQFF. Written as DNA, the CDR3 is TGTGCCATCAGTGTAGAAGCGGGAGGGCCTAATGAGCAGTTCTTC.

The V call is TRBV19, the J call TRBJ1-2; 9 bases match TRBD1. CDR3 length: 15 amino acids. The junction had 10 bases not matched to a gene; V was cut back by 4 bases and J by 7 bases. CDR1 is LNHDA and CDR2 is SQIVND in the germline V gene (reference sequence). This CDR3 reads CASSTEGTGRFGYTF. In DNA form, the CDR3 reads TGTGCCAGTAGTACGGAAGGGACAGGGAGGTTTGGCTACACCTTC.

This clonotype turned up a few times. The rearrangement uses TRBV27 and TRBJ2-7; D is perhaps TRBD1 or TRBD2 (6 bases each). From germline, CDR1 is MNHEY and CDR2 SMNVEV (reference sequence). CDR3 size: 14 residues. Between the trimmed V and J ends, which lost 5 bases and 6 bases, there was a span of 17 bases. CDR3 coding DNA: TGTGCCAGCAGTCCACGGGGGCTCTTACTCGAGCAGTACTTC. It encodes CASSPRGLLLEQYF.

The chain couples TRBV19 to TRBJ1-5, with a possible D match to TRBD1 (6 bases). V was cut by 4 bases and J by 11 bases, with 24 bases left in between. CDR1 LNHDA and CDR2 SQIVND come from the germline V gene (reference sequence). The CDR3 is made up of 16 amino acids. The CDR3: CASSTPTFRRSGAQHF. For the CDR3, the DNA is TGTGCCAGTAGTACTCCAACCTTTCGAAGGTCAGGGGCCCAGCATTTT.

The chain links TRBV4-1 to TRBJ2-7; 8 bases are shared with TRBD1. Germline CDR1 is MGHRA and CDR2 is YSYEKL. Trimming cost V 0 bases and J 4 bases; bases outside gene matches: 5. The CDR3 runs to 15 residues. The CDR3 nucleotides are TGCGCCAGCAGCCAAGACGAAGGACAGGGTTACGAGCAGTACTTC. This sequence encodes CASSQDEGQGYEQYF.

The chain uses TRBV21-1 and TRBJ1-2. TRBV21-1 is a pseudogene segment. The CDR3 totals 15 residues. CDR3 in amino acids: CASSKDFGGSHGYTF. The CDR3 bases are TGTGCCAGCAGCAAAGATTTCGGGGGGTCCCATGGCTACACCTTC.